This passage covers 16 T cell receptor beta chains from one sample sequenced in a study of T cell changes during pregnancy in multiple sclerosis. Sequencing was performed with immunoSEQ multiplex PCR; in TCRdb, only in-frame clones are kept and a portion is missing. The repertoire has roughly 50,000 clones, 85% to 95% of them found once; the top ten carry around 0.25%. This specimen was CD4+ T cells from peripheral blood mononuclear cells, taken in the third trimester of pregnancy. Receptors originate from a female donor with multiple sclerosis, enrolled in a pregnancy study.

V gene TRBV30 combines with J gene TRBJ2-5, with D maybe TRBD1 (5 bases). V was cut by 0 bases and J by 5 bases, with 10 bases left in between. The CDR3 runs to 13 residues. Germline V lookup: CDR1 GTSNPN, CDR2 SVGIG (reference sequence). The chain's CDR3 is CAWSVKGWETQYF. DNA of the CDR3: TGTGCCTGGAGTGTGAAGGGGTGGGAGACCCAGTACTTC.

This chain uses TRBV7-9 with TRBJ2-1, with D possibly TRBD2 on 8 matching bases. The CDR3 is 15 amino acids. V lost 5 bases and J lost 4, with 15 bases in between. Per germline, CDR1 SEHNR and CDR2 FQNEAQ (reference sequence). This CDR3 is CASSTSGQAYNEQFF. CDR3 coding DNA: TGTGCCAGCAGCACTAGCGGACAGGCATACAATGAGCAGTTCTTC. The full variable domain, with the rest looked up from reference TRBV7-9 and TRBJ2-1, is DTGVSQNPRHKITKRGQNVTFRCDPISEHNRLYWYRQTLGQGPEFLTYFQNEAQLEKSRLLSDRFSAERPKGSFSTLEIQRTEQGDSAMYLCASSTSGQAYNEQFFGPGTRLTVL.

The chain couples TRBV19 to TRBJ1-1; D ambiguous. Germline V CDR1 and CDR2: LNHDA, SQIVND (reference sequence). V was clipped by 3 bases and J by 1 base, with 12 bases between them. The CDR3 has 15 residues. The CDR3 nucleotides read TGTGCCAGTAGTATGAGGGCAGAGGCGAACACTGAAGCTTTCTTT. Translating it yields CASSMRAEANTEAFF.

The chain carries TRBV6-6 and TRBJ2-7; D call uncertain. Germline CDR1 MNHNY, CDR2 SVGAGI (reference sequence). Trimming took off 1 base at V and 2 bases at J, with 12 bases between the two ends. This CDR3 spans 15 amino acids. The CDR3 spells CASSYLLGSTYEQYF. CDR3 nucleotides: TGTGCCAGCAGTTACTTATTGGGCAGCACCTACGAGCAGTACTTC.

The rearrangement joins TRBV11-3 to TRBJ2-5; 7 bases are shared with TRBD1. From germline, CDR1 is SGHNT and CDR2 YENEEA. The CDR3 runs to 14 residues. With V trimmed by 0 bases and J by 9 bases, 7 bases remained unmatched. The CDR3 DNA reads TGTGCCAGCAGCTTAGACAGCGGTCAGGGGGCCCAGTACTTC. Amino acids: CASSLDSGQGAQYF.

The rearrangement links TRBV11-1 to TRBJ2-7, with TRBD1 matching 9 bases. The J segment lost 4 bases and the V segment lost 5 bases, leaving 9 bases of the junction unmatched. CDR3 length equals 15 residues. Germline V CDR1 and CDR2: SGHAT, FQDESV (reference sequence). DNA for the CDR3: TGTGCCAGCAGCCCCAGCCGGACAGGGGTTTACGAGCAGTACTTC. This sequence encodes CASSPSRTGVYEQYF.

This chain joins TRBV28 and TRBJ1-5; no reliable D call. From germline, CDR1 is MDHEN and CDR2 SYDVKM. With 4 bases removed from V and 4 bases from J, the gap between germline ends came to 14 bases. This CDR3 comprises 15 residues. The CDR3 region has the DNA TGTGCCAGCAGTTCGCTAAGCGGGATAAATCAGCCCCAGCATTTT. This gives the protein CASSSLSGINQPQHF. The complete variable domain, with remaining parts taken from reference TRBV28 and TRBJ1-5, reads DVKVTQSSRYLVKRTGEKVFLECVQDMDHENMFWYRQDPGLGLRLIYFSYDVKMKEKGDIPEGYSVSREKKERFSLILESASTNQTSMYLCASSSLSGINQPQHFGDGTRLSIL.

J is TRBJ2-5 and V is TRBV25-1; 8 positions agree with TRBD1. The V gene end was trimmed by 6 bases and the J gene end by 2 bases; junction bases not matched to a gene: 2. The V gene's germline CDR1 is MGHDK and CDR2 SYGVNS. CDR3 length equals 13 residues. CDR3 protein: CASRDREQETQYF. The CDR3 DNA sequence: TGTGCCAGCAGGGACAGGGAACAAGAGACCCAGTACTTC.

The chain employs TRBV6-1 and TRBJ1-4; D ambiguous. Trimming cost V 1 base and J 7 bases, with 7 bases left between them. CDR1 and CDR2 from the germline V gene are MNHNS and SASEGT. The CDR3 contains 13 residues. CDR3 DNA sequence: TGTGCCAGCAGTGAAGTCGGCGGTGAAAAACTGTTTTTT. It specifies CASSEVGGEKLFF.

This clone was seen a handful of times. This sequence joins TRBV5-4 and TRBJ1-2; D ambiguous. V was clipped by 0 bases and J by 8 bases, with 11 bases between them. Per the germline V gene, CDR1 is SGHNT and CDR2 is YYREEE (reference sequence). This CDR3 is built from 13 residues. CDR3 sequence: CASSLDVGSGYTF. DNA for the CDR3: TGTGCCAGCAGCTTGGACGTGGGGAGCGGCTACACCTTC.

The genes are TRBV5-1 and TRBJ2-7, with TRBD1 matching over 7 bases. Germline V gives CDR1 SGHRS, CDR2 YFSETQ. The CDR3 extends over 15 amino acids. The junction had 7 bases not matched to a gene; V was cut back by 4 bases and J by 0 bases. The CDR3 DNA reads TGCGCCAGCAGCCTGGGGACAGTTAGCTCCTACGAGCAGTACTTC. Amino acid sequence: CASSLGTVSSYEQYF.

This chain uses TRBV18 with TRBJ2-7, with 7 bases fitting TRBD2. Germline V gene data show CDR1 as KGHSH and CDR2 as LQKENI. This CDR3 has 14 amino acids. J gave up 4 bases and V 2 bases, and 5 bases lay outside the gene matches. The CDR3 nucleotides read TGTGCCAGCTCACCAACTAGCGTGCGGTACGAGCAGTACTTC. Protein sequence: CASSPTSVRYEQYF.

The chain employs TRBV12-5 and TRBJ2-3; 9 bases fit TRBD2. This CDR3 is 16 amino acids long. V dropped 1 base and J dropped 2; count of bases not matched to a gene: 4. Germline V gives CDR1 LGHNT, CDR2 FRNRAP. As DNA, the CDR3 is TGTGCTAGTGGTTTGGGGACTAGCGTTACCACAGATACGCAGTATTTT. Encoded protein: CASGLGTSVTTDTQYF.

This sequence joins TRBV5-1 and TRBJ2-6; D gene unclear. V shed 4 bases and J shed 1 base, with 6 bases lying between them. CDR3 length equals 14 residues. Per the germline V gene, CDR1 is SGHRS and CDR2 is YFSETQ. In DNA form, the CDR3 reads TGCGCCAGCAGCCTCGTATCTGGGGCCAACGTCCTGACTTTC. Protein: CASSLVSGANVLTF.

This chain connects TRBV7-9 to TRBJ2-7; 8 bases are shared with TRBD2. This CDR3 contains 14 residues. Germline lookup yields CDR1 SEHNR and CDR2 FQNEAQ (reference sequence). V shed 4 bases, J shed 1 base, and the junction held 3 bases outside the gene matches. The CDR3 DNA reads TGTGCCAGCAGCTGGGGACTAGTTTCCTACGAGCAGTACTTC. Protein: CASSWGLVSYEQYF.

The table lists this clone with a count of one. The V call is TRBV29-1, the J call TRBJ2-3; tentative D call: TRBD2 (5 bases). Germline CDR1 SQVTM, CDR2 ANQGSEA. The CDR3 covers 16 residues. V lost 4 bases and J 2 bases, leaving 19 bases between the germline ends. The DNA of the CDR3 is TGCAGCGTTGGAGCTCTTGGGCGGGCTACCACAGATACGCAGTATTTT. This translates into CSVGALGRATTDTQYF.